The 27 T cell receptor beta chains given below trace back to one sample, sequenced in a study of shared clonotypes between healthy human individuals. Using immunoSEQ multiplex PCR, the repertoire was profiled, and TCRdb retains in-frame clones only, with some absent. This table has 2 million to 3 million clones, over 85% appearing once. Input material: naive CD4+ T cells from PBMCs. This sample's subset: CD45RA+ positively selected. The receptor source for this set is a man between 18 and 35 years old in good health. Some clones in this sample may be carry-over from other donors' samples.

As to this clone: Other DNA sequences from this sample encode an identical CDR3 as well. CDR3 sequence: CASSLALAGAYEQYF. The CDR3 coding sequence is TGCGCCAGCAGCTTGGCCCTAGCGGGAGCCTACGAGCAGTACTTC. The chain recombines TRBV5-1 with TRBJ2-7, with 10 bases that match TRBD2. J lost 2 bases, V lost 0 bases, and 2 bases had no gene match. CDR3 size: 15 residues. Per germline, CDR1 SGHRS and CDR2 YFSETQ.

This chain links TRBV7-6 with TRBJ2-7; 8 bases are a match to TRBD2. Losses at the gene ends were 1 base for V and 7 bases for J; bases not matched to a gene: 6. The length of the CDR3 is 14 residues. Per the germline V gene, CDR1 is SGHVS and CDR2 is FNYEAQ. CDR3 region: CASSLGAGAREQYF. The CDR3 coding sequence is TGTGCCAGCAGCTTAGGAGCGGGAGCGAGGGAGCAGTACTTC.

The genes are TRBV19 and TRBJ2-7, with 9 bases identical to TRBD2. The germline gives CDR1 LNHDA, CDR2 SQIVND (reference sequence). The ends lost 4 bases at V and 3 bases at J; junction bases unmatched: 4. The CDR3 covers 14 residues. The CDR3 DNA is TGTGCCAGTAGTACTGTTAGCGGGAGCTACGAGCAGTACTTC. Encoded protein: CASSTVSGSYEQYF.

The J gene is TRBJ2-3, the V gene TRBV2; D ambiguous. This CDR3 is built from 12 residues. Germline V CDR1 and CDR2: SNHLY, FYNNEI. V lost 4 bases and J 2 bases, leaving 4 bases between the germline ends. The CDR3 sequence: CASSATTDTQYF. The CDR3 DNA is TGTGCCAGCAGTGCCACCACAGATACGCAGTATTTT.

This clone was picked up one time. The chain joins TRBV7-9 to TRBJ1-1; 8 nucleotides agree with TRBD1. V lost 3 bases to trimming and J lost 10 bases; unmatched junction nucleotides: 13. Germline values: CDR1 SEHNR, CDR2 FQNEAQ (reference sequence). The CDR3 loop spans 15 amino acids. CDR3 sequence: CASSFETQGARGAFF. CDR3 nucleotide sequence: TGTGCCAGCAGCTTCGAAACGCAGGGGGCGCGGGGAGCTTTCTTT.

The J gene is TRBJ1-2, the V gene TRBV7-2; the match to TRBD1 covers 7 bases. The length of the CDR3 is 15 residues. V gave up 3 bases and J gave up 8 bases; unmatched junction bases: 12. Per the germline V gene, CDR1 is SGHTA and CDR2 is FQGNSA. CDR3 bases: TGTGCCAGCAGCTTTAGTCCTACAGGGGTGAACGGCTACACCTTC. Its protein product is CASSFSPTGVNGYTF.

This clone showed up just once. The rearrangement uses TRBV7-9 and TRBJ2-7; D is unresolved. Germline V CDR1 and CDR2: SEHNR, FQNEAQ (reference sequence). This CDR3 region has 13 residues. Deletions cut 2 bases from V and 6 bases from J, with 11 bases between. DNA of the CDR3: TGTGCCAGCAGCTTATTCCCCTCTATCGAGCAGTACTTC. Translation gives CASSLFPSIEQYF.

J is TRBJ1-2 and V is TRBV7-9; 7 positions match TRBD1. The CDR3 covers 15 residues. Trimming at V came to 6 bases and at J to 6 bases, leaving 13 bases not matched to a gene. The germline V gene encodes CDR1 SEHNR and CDR2 FQNEAQ (reference sequence). Here the CDR3 reads CASSSSGGGPNGYTF. The DNA of the CDR3 is TGTGCCAGCAGTTCTTCAGGGGGGGGCCCAAATGGCTACACCTTC.

A word on this clone: This CDR3 is also generated by other DNA sequences in the sample. The rearrangement joins TRBV5-4 to TRBJ1-3; weak D call: TRBD1 (6 bases). Germline lookup yields CDR1 SGHNT and CDR2 YYREEE (reference sequence). The V end was cut by 0 bases, the J end by 2 bases, with 9 bases between. The length of the CDR3 is 15 residues. This chain's CDR3 is CASSLAAGAGNTIYF. The DNA of the CDR3 is TGTGCCAGCAGCTTGGCAGCAGGGGCTGGAAACACCATATATTTT.

The chain combines TRBV7-9 with TRBJ2-3; 10 nucleotides align to TRBD1. The CDR3 runs 15 residues. The germline CDR1 and CDR2 sequences are SEHNR and FQNEAQ (reference sequence). V was clipped by 5 bases and J by 7 bases; unmatched bases: 9. CDR3 region: CASSQGTGELNTQYF. For the CDR3, the DNA is TGTGCCAGCAGCCAAGGGACAGGGGAGTTGAATACGCAGTATTTT. The full variable domain, completed using reference TRBV7-9 and TRBJ2-3, is DTGVSQNPRHKITKRGQNVTFRCDPISEHNRLYWYRQTLGQGPEFLTYFQNEAQLEKSRLLSDRFSAERPKGSFSTLEIQRTEQGDSAMYLCASSQGTGELNTQYFGPGTRLTVL.

V gene TRBV5-1 combines with J gene TRBJ2-3; TRBD2 matches at 12 bases. Germline V gene lookup returns CDR1 SGHRS and CDR2 YFSETQ. V shed 4 bases and J 6 bases; nucleotides not matched to a gene: 9. CDR3 length: 16 residues. CDR3 DNA: TGCGCCAGCAGCCTGCTGACTAGCGGGAGTTCGGATACGCAGTATTTT. Residues: CASSLLTSGSSDTQYF. The variable domain in full, completed from reference TRBV5-1 and TRBJ2-3, reads KAGVTQTPRYLIKTRGQQVTLSCSPISGHRSVSWYQQTPGQGLQFLFEYFSETQRNKGNFPGRFSGRQFSNSRSEMNVSTLELGDSALYLCASSLLTSGSSDTQYFGPGTRLTVL.

The rearrangement joins TRBV5-6 to TRBJ1-4, with unresolved D. V gave up 3 bases and J gave up 8 bases, with 11 bases separating them. This CDR3 has 13 amino acids. The germline V gene encodes CDR1 SGHDT and CDR2 YYEEEE. The CDR3: CASSSGKREKLFF. CDR3 nucleotide sequence: TGTGCCAGCAGCTCGGGGAAACGGGAAAAACTGTTTTTT.

The rearrangement joins TRBV6-5 to TRBJ1-2; a possible D gene is TRBD1 (5 bases). The CDR3 runs to 13 residues. Trimming took off 6 bases at V and 3 bases at J, with 11 bases between the two ends. Germline CDR1 is MNHEY and CDR2 is SVGAGI. The CDR3 DNA reads TGTGCCAGCAGGTCACAGGTGGACTATGGCTACACCTTC. This gives the protein CASRSQVDYGYTF.

The chain links TRBV11-2 to TRBJ1-1, with unresolved D. Germline lookup yields CDR1 SGHAT and CDR2 FQNNGV. With 1 base removed from V and 3 bases from J, the gap between germline ends came to 12 bases. The CDR3 loop spans 15 amino acids. The CDR3 coding sequence is TGTGCCAGCAGCTTAGGGGGTGGAGTTCACACTGAAGCTTTCTTT. Its translation is CASSLGGGVHTEAFF. Using reference TRBV11-2 and TRBJ1-1 for the parts outside the CDR3, the full variable domain is EAGVAQSPRYKIIEKRQSVAFWCNPISGHATLYWYQQILGQGPKLLIQFQNNGVVDDSQLPKDRFSAERLKGVDSTLKIQPAKLEDSAVYLCASSLGGGVHTEAFFGQGTRLTVV.

This chain joins TRBV2 and TRBJ2-7, with D perhaps assigned TRBD1 or TRBD2 (5 bases each). Looked up from germline, CDR1 is SNHLY and CDR2 is FYNNEI. The CDR3 runs to 15 residues. Trimming stripped 4 bases from V and 6 bases from J, with 19 bases between. CDR3 nucleotides: TGTGCCAGCAGTGGGGGGAGACTATTGGAGGTCGAGCAGTACTTC. Translating it yields CASSGGRLLEVEQYF.

This rearrangement joins TRBV28 to TRBJ2-5; 13 bases match TRBD2. This CDR3 has 20 amino acids. V dropped 1 base and J dropped 6; count of bases not matched to a gene: 17. Germline V gene sequence: CDR1 MDHEN, CDR2 SYDVKM. The DNA of the CDR3 is TGTGCCAGCAGTTTATCAACCCAATTACTAGCGGGAGGGCCTAGGAAGACCCAGTACTTC. Its protein is CASSLSTQLLAGGPRKTQYF.

CDR3 residues: CASSFQQGSYEQYF. The CDR3 region has the DNA TGTGCCAGCAGCTTCCAACAGGGGTCCTACGAGCAGTACTTC. This chain connects TRBV7-9 to TRBJ2-7, with TRBD1 matching over 7 bases. V shed 3 bases and J 1 base; nucleotides not matched to a gene: 3. The CDR3 is 14 amino acids. The V gene's germline CDR1 is SEHNR and CDR2 FQNEAQ (reference sequence).

This chain connects TRBV7-8 to TRBJ2-5; D is unclear. V gave up 0 bases and J gave up 6 bases, with 5 bases separating them. The length of the CDR3 is 12 residues. Germline CDR1 reads SGHVS; CDR2 reads FQNEAQ. The CDR3 loop is CASSLALQTQYF. The CDR3 DNA reads TGTGCCAGCAGCTTAGCGCTACAGACCCAGTACTTC.

This clone came up once. This rearrangement joins TRBV7-9 to TRBJ2-1; 9 bases are shared with TRBD1. The CDR3 totals 16 residues. Trimming removed 5 bases from V and 8 bases from J; junction bases left unmatched: 13. In germline, CDR1 is SEHNR, CDR2 FQNEAQ (reference sequence). Written as DNA, the CDR3 is TGTGCCAGCAGCCCGCTCCAGGGGACAGGGTATGATGAGCAGTTCTTC. As protein: CASSPLQGTGYDEQFF.

The gene calls are TRBV6-1 and TRBJ2-1; D remains unclear. Per germline, CDR1 MNHNS and CDR2 SASEGT. The germline V and J ends were trimmed by 0 bases and 0 bases, with 6 bases remaining between them. This CDR3 has 15 residues. For the CDR3, the DNA is TGTGCCAGCAGTGAAGCGGTGAGCTCCTACAATGAGCAGTTCTTC. Its translation is CASSEAVSSYNEQFF.

J is TRBJ2-1 and V is TRBV5-1; D might be TRBD1 (6 bases). Per the germline V gene, CDR1 is SGHRS and CDR2 is YFSETQ. Trimming left V 6 bases short and J 0 bases short, with 13 bases between. The CDR3 covers 15 residues. Written as DNA, the CDR3 is TGCGCCAGCACAATCACAGGGCACTCCTACAATGAGCAGTTCTTC. This codes for CASTITGHSYNEQFF.

The rearrangement uses TRBV27 and TRBJ2-7; D remains ambiguous. Per the germline V gene, CDR1 is MNHEY and CDR2 is SMNVEV (reference sequence). With 2 bases removed from V and 2 bases from J, the gap between germline ends came to 19 bases. The CDR3 loop spans 17 amino acids. The CDR3 region is CASSLQQGFGGAYEQYF. The DNA of the CDR3 is TGTGCCAGCAGTTTACAACAAGGGTTCGGCGGCGCCTACGAGCAGTACTTC.

The V and J genes are TRBV5-6 and TRBJ1-2; TRBD1 matches at 7 bases. Germline CDR1 is SGHDT and CDR2 is YYEEEE. V trimming: 3 bases; J trimming: 8 bases; junction bases outside the gene matches: 4. The CDR3 runs to 12 residues. The CDR3 coding sequence is TGTGCCAGCAGCTGGGACAGAAGGGGCTACACCTTC. This codes for CASSWDRRGYTF.

Note on this clone: The identical CDR3 is also encoded by other nucleotide sequences in the sample. The chain couples TRBV15 to TRBJ2-5; D is uncertain. Trimming cost V 1 base and J 4 bases, with 4 bases left between them. The germline V gene encodes CDR1 LNHNV and CDR2 YYDKDF (reference sequence). CDR3 length: 12 amino acids. The CDR3 DNA is TGTGCCACCAGCAGAGCTCGAGAGACCCAGTACTTC. Its translation is CATSRARETQYF.

The chain is built from TRBV19 and TRBJ1-3; D is unclear. The CDR3 is 13 residues long. Germline values: CDR1 LNHDA, CDR2 SQIVND (reference sequence). Trimming removed 10 bases from V and 6 bases from J, with 16 bases in between. The CDR3 loop is CATRLRVVNTIYF. The CDR3 DNA reads TGTGCCACCAGATTGAGGGTTGTAAACACCATATATTTT.

The J gene is TRBJ1-2, the V gene TRBV28; D gene ambiguous. V was clipped by 6 bases and J by 6 bases, with 14 bases between them. CDR3 length: 13 amino acids. Per the germline V gene, CDR1 is MDHEN and CDR2 is SYDVKM. The CDR3 sequence: CASRFFRSDGYTF. As DNA, the CDR3 is TGTGCCAGCAGGTTCTTCCGGTCGGATGGCTACACCTTC.

Comments on this clone: Other DNA variants within this sample encode the same CDR3. The V gene is TRBV28, the J gene TRBJ2-7; D might be TRBD1 or TRBD2, each matching 5 bases. The CDR3 runs to 11 residues. The V end lost 7 bases, the J end lost 4 bases, and 8 bases lay between the germline ends. Germline V lookup: CDR1 MDHEN, CDR2 SYDVKM. The CDR3 sequence is CASTRGYEQYF. The CDR3 nucleotides are TGTGCCAGCACGAGGGGTTACGAGCAGTACTTC.